What follows are 18 T cell receptor beta chains derived from one specimen sequenced in a study of early T cells in non-severe SARS-CoV-2 infection (dated by TCRdb to the early 2020s). Library creation used 5' RACE. The reads were generated on a NextSeq 500. TCRdb handled the public reads itself, with Q25 trimming in fastp and clone calling in MiXCR, and kept productive beta chains. Rows are unified per CDR3 protein, each entry keeping the most common DNA and genes. Within this sample are 35,000 to 40,000 distinct CDR3 sequences, with roughly 5.9% of them counted one time only. The top ten hold about 26% of the sample. Source material: whole blood. These TCRs come from an adult who was a healthcare worker with PCR-confirmed SARS-CoV-2 infection or an uninfected control (not recorded which).

This clonotype was observed many times. The CDR3 sequence is CASSYSVQRGPPPTDTQYF. The CDR3 bases are TGTGCCAGCAGTTACTCGGTTCAGCGGGGACCTCCCCCCACAGATACGCAGTATTTT. This sequence joins TRBV6-5 and TRBJ2-3, with TRBD2 matching over 7 bases. V was clipped by 0 bases and J by 2 bases; unmatched bases: 14. This CDR3 has 19 amino acids. Per the germline V gene, CDR1 is MNHEY and CDR2 is SVGAGI.

This clonotype was recorded at least ten times. The V call is TRBV19, the J call TRBJ2-3; possible D gene TRBD2, 5 bases. Germline V gene lookup returns CDR1 LNHDA and CDR2 SQIVND (reference sequence). This CDR3 is 14 amino acids long. Between the trimmed V and J ends, which lost 6 bases and 1 base, there was a span of 11 bases. CDR3 protein: CASSLRRGTDTQYF. The CDR3, as DNA: TGTGCCAGTAGCCTTAGGCGGGGCACAGATACGCAGTATTTT.

This sequence joins TRBV4-1 and TRBJ1-2; D unresolved. Trimming removed 2 bases from V and 3 bases from J, with 10 bases in between. CDR3 size: 14 residues. CDR1 is MGHRA and CDR2 is YSYEKL in the germline V gene. CDR3 region: CASSQLAAYYGYTF. DNA for the CDR3: TGCGCCAGCAGCCAACTGGCCGCGTACTATGGCTACACCTTC.

In its sample, this clonotype was seen many times. The rearrangement uses TRBV28 and TRBJ2-1; D ambiguous. Germline CDR1 reads MDHEN; CDR2 reads SYDVKM. The length of the CDR3 is 14 residues. Trimming took off 5 bases at V and 0 bases at J, with 8 bases between the two ends. The CDR3 here is CASSHPSSYNEQFF. CDR3 coding DNA: TGTGCCAGCAGTCACCCTAGCTCCTACAATGAGCAGTTCTTC.

This clonotype was counted many times. The V call is TRBV4-2, the J call TRBJ2-7; D perhaps matches TRBD2 (6 bases). Trimming left V 1 base short and J 5 bases short, with 12 bases between. Germline V CDR1 and CDR2: LGHNA, YNFKEQ. The CDR3 has 14 amino acids. The CDR3 nucleotides read TGTGCCAGCAGCCAAGGGGGGGTTGGGCACGAGCAGTACTTC. It encodes CASSQGGVGHEQYF.

This clonotype appeared many times. V and J are TRBV20-1 and TRBJ2-3, with a tentative D call TRBD1 (5 bases). Trimming took off 1 base at V and 3 bases at J, with 14 bases between the two ends. CDR3 size: 15 residues. From germline, CDR1 is DFQATT and CDR2 SNEGSKA (reference sequence). CDR3 loop: CSARVGQGVTDTQYF. CDR3 DNA: TGCAGTGCTAGAGTGGGCCAGGGCGTAACAGATACGCAGTATTTT.

This clonotype was recorded many times. The chain joins TRBV30 to TRBJ1-1, with D unresolved. The CDR3 runs to 12 residues. Trimming left V 5 bases short and J 0 bases short, with 7 bases between. Germline assignment: CDR1 GTSNPN and CDR2 SVGIG (reference sequence). The CDR3: CAWEKMNTEAFF. In DNA, the CDR3 is TGTGCCTGGGAAAAGATGAACACTGAAGCTTTCTTT.

The chain combines TRBV9 with TRBJ2-7, with 8 bases matching TRBD1. CDR1 is SGDLS, CDR2 YYNGEE, per germline. Germline trimming cut 0 bases from V and 2 bases from J; bases unmatched to any gene: 4. This CDR3 is 15 amino acids long. As DNA, the CDR3 is TGTGCCAGCAGCGTAGGGGACAGGTCCGCCTACGAGCAGTACTTC. It encodes CASSVGDRSAYEQYF.

This clonotype was detected ten times or more. CDR3 in amino acids: CASSYSRSGGYEQYF. The DNA of the CDR3 is TGTGCCAGCAGTTACTCGAGGTCCGGGGGTTACGAGCAGTACTTC. The chain uses TRBV6-5 and TRBJ2-7; the D gene is possibly TRBD2 (6 bases). CDR1 and CDR2 from the germline V gene are MNHEY and SVGAGI. V lost 0 bases to trimming and J lost 4 bases, with 13 bases between them. The CDR3 consists of 15 residues.

This clonotype was seen at least ten times. This sequence joins TRBV6-1 and TRBJ1-3, with 10 bases matching TRBD1. The ends lost 4 bases at V and 2 bases at J; junction bases unmatched: 2. CDR3 length: 15 residues. CDR1 and CDR2 from the germline V gene are MNHNS and SASEGT. The CDR3 DNA reads TGTGCCAGCAGTGGGGGGACAGGGGCTGGAAACACCATATATTTT. This sequence encodes CASSGGTGAGNTIYF.

This clonotype was counted a few times. The chain recombines TRBV6-6 with TRBJ1-5; TRBD1 might be the D (6 bases). Per the germline V gene, CDR1 is MNHNY and CDR2 is SVGAGI (reference sequence). V was trimmed by 5 bases and J by 7 bases, leaving 18 bases between them. The CDR3 extends over 15 amino acids. The CDR3 DNA is TGTGCCAGCAGTAAGGGGTCGGGGGGCCTACAGCCCCAGCATTTT. Protein product: CASSKGSGGLQPQHF.

This clonotype was observed a handful of times. This chain connects TRBV20-1 to TRBJ2-1; 11 bases align to TRBD2. CDR1 DFQATT and CDR2 SNEGSKA come from the germline V gene (reference sequence). V lost 1 base and J lost 12; bases outside the gene matches: 8. The CDR3 contains 14 residues. The CDR3 DNA follows: TGCAGTGCTAGAGTTACTAGCGGGGGCCCTGGGCAGTTCTTC. Its translation: CSARVTSGGPGQFF.

The rearrangement links TRBV19 to TRBJ2-6; D remains ambiguous. Germline loops: CDR1 LNHDA, CDR2 SQIVND (reference sequence). This CDR3 spans 15 amino acids. V was trimmed by 1 base and J by 2 bases, leaving 6 bases between them. CDR3 nucleotide sequence: TGTGCCAGTAGTATAGCTAGGGCTGGGGCCAACGTCCTGACTTTC. It encodes CASSIARAGANVLTF.

The rearrangement joins TRBV28 to TRBJ2-7, with 8 nucleotides matching TRBD1. The CDR3 length is 13 residues. The germline V gene has CDR1 MDHEN and CDR2 SYDVKM. With V trimmed by 10 bases and J by 2 bases, 7 bases remained unmatched. Written as DNA, the CDR3 is TGTGCCACCACTACAGGGGGGCCCTACGAGCAGTACTTC. This encodes CATTTGGPYEQYF. The full variable domain, rest sourced from reference TRBV28 and TRBJ2-7, is DVKVTQSSRYLVKRTGEKVFLECVQDMDHENMFWYRQDPGLGLRLIYFSYDVKMKEKGDIPEGYSVSREKKERFSLILESASTNQTSMYLCATTTGGPYEQYFGPGTRLTVT.

This clonotype was seen at least ten times. J is TRBJ1-5 and V is TRBV4-2; 11 nucleotides line up with TRBD1. The CDR3 has 16 amino acids. Germline CDR1 is LGHNA and CDR2 is YNFKEQ. V shed 2 bases and J 6 bases; nucleotides not matched to a gene: 6. CDR3 nucleotides: TGTGCCAGCAGCCAAAACGCGGACAGGGGGCTTCAGCCCCAGCATTTT. Amino acid sequence: CASSQNADRGLQPQHF.

Ten or more counts support this clonotype. The genes are TRBV4-2 and TRBJ1-4, with D tentatively TRBD1 (6 bases). There are 16 residues in the CDR3. Germline assignment: CDR1 LGHNA and CDR2 YNFKEQ. With 5 bases removed from V and 2 bases from J, the gap between germline ends came to 15 bases. The CDR3 sequence: CASSSGAGATNEKLFF. The CDR3 DNA follows: TGTGCCAGCAGCTCAGGGGCCGGGGCGACTAATGAAAAACTGTTTTTT.

Within the sample, this clonotype is medium-sized. The chain has TRBV12-3 or TRBV12-4 and TRBJ2-2; D call uncertain. The CDR3 is 15 residues long. Trimming took off 2 bases at V and 3 bases at J, with 10 bases between the two ends. The CDR3 nucleotides are TGTGCCAGCAGTTTAAGTCCCCCGGACACCGGGGAGCTGTTTTTT. Translated: CASSLSPPDTGELFF.

By share of the sample, this clonotype is medium-sized. The chain has TRBV12-3 or TRBV12-4 and TRBJ1-6; D may be TRBD1 (5 bases). This CDR3 has 13 amino acids. V lost 3 bases to trimming and J lost 10 bases, with 10 bases between them. CDR3 region: CASSFIRQSPLHF. CDR3 bases: TGTGCCAGCAGTTTTATCCGACAGTCACCCCTCCACTTT.